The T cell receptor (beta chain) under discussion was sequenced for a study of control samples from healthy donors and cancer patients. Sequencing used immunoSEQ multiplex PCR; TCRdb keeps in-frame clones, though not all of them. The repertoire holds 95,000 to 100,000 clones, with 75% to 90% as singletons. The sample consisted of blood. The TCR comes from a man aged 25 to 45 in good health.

The CDR3 bases are TGTGCCAGTAGTGGGGGCGGGGAGCTGTTTTTT. Protein product: CASSGGGELFF. The gene calls are TRBV19 and TRBJ2-2, with D perhaps TRBD1 or TRBD2 (5 bases each). V lost 5 bases and J 7 bases, leaving 5 bases between the germline ends. This CDR3 spans 11 amino acids. Germline CDR1 is LNHDA and CDR2 is SQIVND (reference sequence).